This is a list of T cell receptor beta chains from one sample in a study of blood T cell repertoires in COVID-19. Produced via immunoSEQ multiplex PCR; TCRdb's table is partial and in-frame only. This table has 75,000 to 95,000 clones, about 90% appearing once. Sample: peripheral blood. These receptors all come from a man aged 45-60 years with active COVID-19. Each CDR3 is given with its conserved first and last residue.

j_gene: TRBJ2-3; v_gene: TRBV24-1; CDR3aa: CATSGGLPWKDTQYF
j_gene: TRBJ2-5; v_gene: TRBV2; CDR3aa: CASSVGGGPQETQYF
j_gene: TRBJ2-4; v_gene: TRBV11-3; CDR3aa: CASSLPGTGENIQYF
j_gene: TRBJ2-3; v_gene: TRBV12-3/TRBV12-4; CDR3aa: CASSFGRGDTQYF
j_gene: TRBJ1-2; v_gene: TRBV28; CDR3aa: CASSLPTRDGYTF
j_gene: TRBJ1-2; v_gene: TRBV28; CDR3aa: CASSLEGNGYTF
j_gene: TRBJ1-5; v_gene: TRBV6-5; CDR3aa: CATTDPNQPQHF
j_gene: TRBJ1-1; v_gene: TRBV6-5; CDR3aa: CATREGAAQNTEAFF
j_gene: TRBJ2-1; v_gene: TRBV6-6; CDR3aa: CASSYPTAGRYNEQFF
j_gene: TRBJ2-4; v_gene: TRBV13; CDR3aa: CASSSGLAKNIQYF
j_gene: TRBJ1-3; v_gene: TRBV6-5; CDR3aa: CASMEDRGSGNTIYF
j_gene: TRBJ1-1; v_gene: TRBV2; CDR3aa: CASRGDSGALAFF
j_gene: TRBJ1-1; v_gene: TRBV7-2; CDR3aa: CASSSLPWNTEAFF
j_gene: TRBJ2-3; v_gene: TRBV3-1/TRBV3-2; CDR3aa: CASSHLGGGHDTQYF
j_gene: TRBJ2-1; v_gene: TRBV7-3; CDR3aa: CASSLDRYNEQFF
j_gene: TRBJ2-5; v_gene: TRBV28; CDR3aa: CASSFGLLGRVAETQYF
j_gene: TRBJ2-7; v_gene: TRBV6-5; CDR3aa: CASSPPRGQGEEQYF
j_gene: TRBJ2-7; v_gene: TRBV29-1; CDR3aa: CNVRPGQGLSYEQYF
j_gene: TRBJ2-7; v_gene: TRBV28; CDR3aa: CASRDRLYEQYF
j_gene: TRBJ2-5; v_gene: TRBV11-2; CDR3aa: CASSLEAGVIRETQYF
j_gene: TRBJ1-5; v_gene: TRBV6-5; CDR3aa: CASSTQTQPQHF
j_gene: TRBJ1-1; v_gene: TRBV10-3; CDR3aa: CAISTGGKTEAFF
j_gene: TRBJ2-5; v_gene: TRBV5-1; CDR3aa: CASSYFPQETQYF
j_gene: TRBJ2-1; v_gene: TRBV5-8; CDR3aa: CASSIRDRVHEQFF
j_gene: TRBJ2-2; v_gene: TRBV5-1; CDR3aa: CASSQGQIDTGELFF
j_gene: TRBJ2-3; v_gene: TRBV6-5; CDR3aa: CAQGAGEGTDTQYF
j_gene: TRBJ2-3; v_gene: TRBV3-1/TRBV3-2; CDR3aa: CASSQETGNTQYF
j_gene: TRBJ1-3; v_gene: TRBV3-1/TRBV3-2; CDR3aa: CASSQRQATGNTIYF
j_gene: TRBJ2-7; v_gene: TRBV2; CDR3aa: CASRLQGAEQYF
j_gene: TRBJ1-2; v_gene: TRBV2; CDR3aa: CASGDLGPTRVGYTF
j_gene: TRBJ2-1; v_gene: TRBV2; CDR3aa: CASSLDRGQVGEQFF
j_gene: TRBJ2-1; v_gene: TRBV27; CDR3aa: CARPISGNEQFF